This entry lists 2 T cell receptor beta chains sequenced from one sample in a study of shared clonotypes between healthy human individuals. The data were produced by immunoSEQ multiplex PCR, yet TCRdb's version contains in-frame clones alone and is incomplete. Among roughly 2.5 million clones listed, around 94% were seen once. Sequenced: naive CD4+ T cells sorted from blood. Subset indicated: CD45RA+ positively selected. These receptor sequences come from a man aged 18 to 30 in good health.

CDR3 coding DNA: TGTGCCAGCAGCTTAGAGGGGGCCGGCACAGATACGCAGTATTTT. Amino acid sequence: CASSLEGAGTDTQYF. The V and J genes are TRBV7-2 and TRBJ2-3; the match to TRBD1 covers 7 bases. V shed 1 base, J shed 1 base, and the junction held 2 bases outside the gene matches. Germline lookup yields CDR1 SGHTA and CDR2 FQGNSA. The length of the CDR3 is 15 residues.

The chain couples TRBV28 to TRBJ2-5; no clear D. The length of the CDR3 is 15 residues. Trimming left V 7 bases short and J 5 bases short, with 20 bases between. CDR1 and CDR2 (germline): MDHEN, SYDVKM. The CDR3 spells CASIVTRKGVETQYF. The DNA for the CDR3 is TGTGCCAGCATCGTGACAAGAAAAGGAGTGGAGACCCAGTACTTC.